Listed below are T cell receptor beta chains from one sample, sequenced in a study of shared clonotypes between healthy human individuals. Here immunoSEQ multiplex PCR was the method, and the copy in TCRdb shows in-frame clones only, minus some. The repertoire has 70,000 to 95,000 clones, around 57% of them found once; the top ten carry about half. The sequenced sample consisted of memory CD8+ T cells sorted from blood. The receptors stem from a man aged 25-45 years in good health. CDR3s include the opening cysteine and the closing phenylalanine or tryptophan. D genes are given only for firm matches. Some rows have no size entry. The others give once, few or many, or a class for an expanded clone.

v_call: TRBV6-5; d_call: .; clone_size: .; j_call: TRBJ2-2; cdr3_nt: TGTGCCAGCAGTTACTCTACTAGCAGCGGGGAGCTGTTTTTT; cdr3_aa: CASSYSTSSGELFF
v_call: TRBV6-1; d_call: .; clone_size: .; j_call: TRBJ1-3; cdr3_nt: TGTGCCAGCAGTGCCTCGGAATCTGGAAACACCATATATTTT; cdr3_aa: CASSASESGNTIYF
v_call: TRBV5-6; d_call: .; clone_size: .; j_call: TRBJ2-7; cdr3_nt: TGTGCCAGCAGCTTGGGACAGGGAGGATCCTACGAGCAGTACTTC; cdr3_aa: CASSLGQGGSYEQYF
v_call: TRBV28; d_call: TRBD2; clone_size: once; j_call: TRBJ2-7; cdr3_nt: TGTGCCAGCAGTTACTCCGGGACTAGCTCCTACGAGCAGTACTTC; cdr3_aa: CASSYSGTSSYEQYF
v_call: TRBV5-5; d_call: .; clone_size: medium-sized; j_call: TRBJ2-7; cdr3_nt: TGTGCCAGCAGCTTGGGACTGGGGCAGTACTTC; cdr3_aa: CASSLGLGQYF
v_call: TRBV9; d_call: TRBD1; clone_size: few; j_call: TRBJ2-7; cdr3_nt: TGTGCCAGCAGCGCCAGGACAGGGCACTACGAGCAGTACTTC; cdr3_aa: CASSARTGHYEQYF
v_call: TRBV14; d_call: .; clone_size: once; j_call: TRBJ2-7; cdr3_nt: TGTGCCAGCAGCCAATATTACGGGAGCAAGGGACTCACCTACGAGCAGTACTTC; cdr3_aa: CASSQYYGSKGLTYEQYF
v_call: TRBV7-9; d_call: TRBD2; clone_size: .; j_call: TRBJ2-7; cdr3_nt: TGTGCCAGCAGCTCCTGGGGGAGCGGGAGCTCCTACGAGCAGTACTTC; cdr3_aa: CASSSWGSGSSYEQYF
v_call: TRBV7-8; d_call: .; clone_size: .; j_call: TRBJ2-7; cdr3_nt: TGTGCCAGCAGCTTAGAGCCCGACTTAGCTCATTACGAGCAGTACTTC; cdr3_aa: CASSLEPDLAHYEQYF
v_call: TRBV6-5; d_call: .; clone_size: .; j_call: TRBJ2-2; cdr3_nt: TGTGCCAGCAGGCCGGGGACCGACACCGGGGAGCTGTTTTTT; cdr3_aa: CASRPGTDTGELFF
v_call: TRBV6-4; d_call: TRBD2; clone_size: .; j_call: TRBJ2-1; cdr3_nt: TGTGCCAGCCGGAAGGGACTAGATTCCGATGAGCAGTTCTTC; cdr3_aa: CASRKGLDSDEQFF
v_call: TRBV2; d_call: .; clone_size: .; j_call: TRBJ2-5; cdr3_nt: TGTGCCAGACTAAGCCCTCGGCAAAACGTGTTCGAGACCCAGTACTTC; cdr3_aa: CARLSPRQNVFETQYF
v_call: TRBV4-3; d_call: TRBD2; clone_size: few; j_call: TRBJ2-1; cdr3_nt: TGCGCCAGCAGCCAAGCCCTCGGCGGGAGTGATGAGCAGTTCTTC; cdr3_aa: CASSQALGGSDEQFF
v_call: TRBV6-1; d_call: .; clone_size: few; j_call: TRBJ2-3; cdr3_nt: TGTGCCAGCAGTGACGGCGTTTCGGTCACAGATACGCAGTATTTT; cdr3_aa: CASSDGVSVTDTQYF
v_call: TRBV5-1; d_call: .; clone_size: .; j_call: TRBJ2-2; cdr3_nt: TGCGCCAGCGGAGACCTGACTAGAAAAGGGGCGAACACCGGGGAGCTGTTTTTT; cdr3_aa: CASGDLTRKGANTGELFF
v_call: TRBV5-6; d_call: .; clone_size: few; j_call: TRBJ2-7; cdr3_nt: TGTGCCAGCAGCTTGTTGTCCTACGAGCAGTACTTC; cdr3_aa: CASSLLSYEQYF
v_call: TRBV28; d_call: TRBD1; clone_size: .; j_call: TRBJ2-1; cdr3_nt: TGTGCCAGCGCAGGGGGTGGCGGTCTTAGTAATGAGCAGTTCTTC; cdr3_aa: CASAGGGGLSNEQFF
v_call: TRBV25-1; d_call: .; clone_size: few; j_call: TRBJ2-1; cdr3_nt: TGTGCCAGCAGTATTGGCGATGAGCAGTTCTTC; cdr3_aa: CASSIGDEQFF
v_call: TRBV27; d_call: TRBD1; clone_size: .; j_call: TRBJ1-3; cdr3_nt: TGTGCCAGCCCGACACAGGGCCACCACCGGGACAGGGGTTACTCTGGAAACACCATATATTTT; cdr3_aa: CASPTQGHHRDRGYSGNTIYF
v_call: TRBV9; d_call: TRBD1; clone_size: .; j_call: TRBJ1-1; cdr3_nt: TGTGCCAGCAGCGTGGCCGGGACAGGGTTCACTGAAGCTTTCTTT; cdr3_aa: CASSVAGTGFTEAFF
v_call: TRBV10-3; d_call: .; clone_size: few; j_call: TRBJ2-7; cdr3_nt: TGTGCCATCAGGGGGATAGGAAGATCCTACGAGCAGTACTTC; cdr3_aa: CAIRGIGRSYEQYF
v_call: TRBV30; d_call: TRBD2; clone_size: .; j_call: TRBJ2-2; cdr3_nt: TGTGCCTGGAGATCGCTAGCGGGAGACACCGGGGAGCTGTTTTTT; cdr3_aa: CAWRSLAGDTGELFF
v_call: TRBV13; d_call: .; clone_size: .; j_call: TRBJ2-5; cdr3_nt: TGTGCCAGCAGCACCTCAGGGATCTCTAAAGAGACCCAGTACTTC; cdr3_aa: CASSTSGISKETQYF
v_call: TRBV4-1; d_call: TRBD2; clone_size: .; j_call: TRBJ2-1; cdr3_nt: TGCGCCAGCAGCCAGCCTAAAGCGGGAGGGCCCTATGAGCAGTTCTTC; cdr3_aa: CASSQPKAGGPYEQFF
v_call: TRBV25-1; d_call: .; clone_size: .; j_call: TRBJ2-3; cdr3_nt: TGTGCCAGCAGTGAAGGGACACCCGAGGGGGATACGCAGTATTTT; cdr3_aa: CASSEGTPEGDTQYF
v_call: TRBV25-1; d_call: TRBD2; clone_size: .; j_call: TRBJ2-7; cdr3_nt: TGTGCCAGCAGTGATGCTAGCGGGAGGTGGTCCTACGAGCAGTACTTC; cdr3_aa: CASSDASGRWSYEQYF
v_call: TRBV10-2; d_call: TRBD2; clone_size: many; j_call: TRBJ2-1; cdr3_nt: TGCGCCAGCAGCCACCTGACTAGCGGACTTTACAATGAGCAGTTCTTC; cdr3_aa: CASSHLTSGLYNEQFF
v_call: TRBV15; d_call: .; clone_size: few; j_call: TRBJ2-5; cdr3_nt: TGTGCCACCAGCAGGGAGGGGGCGTCAGAGACCCAGTACTTC; cdr3_aa: CATSREGASETQYF